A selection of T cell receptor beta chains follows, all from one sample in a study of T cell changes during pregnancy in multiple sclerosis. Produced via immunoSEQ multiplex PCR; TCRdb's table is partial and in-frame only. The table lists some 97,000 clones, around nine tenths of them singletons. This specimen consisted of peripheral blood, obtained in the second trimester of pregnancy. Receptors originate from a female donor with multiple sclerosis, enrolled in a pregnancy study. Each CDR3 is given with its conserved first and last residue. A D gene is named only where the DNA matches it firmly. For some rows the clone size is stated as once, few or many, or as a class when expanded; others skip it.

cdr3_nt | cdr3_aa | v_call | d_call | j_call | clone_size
TGTGCCAGCAGTTACGCGCAGGGATTGGGAGCTTTCTTT | CASSYAQGLGAFF | TRBV6-5 | NA | TRBJ1-1 | NA
TGTGCCAGCAGCGTAGAGACCGGGAGGGCCCGGAATGAGCAGTTCTTC | CASSVETGRARNEQFF | TRBV9 | TRBD2 | TRBJ2-1 | NA
TGCAGTGCTCCTAAAGCGGATACGCAGTATTTT | CSAPKADTQYF | TRBV20-1 | NA | TRBJ2-3 | NA
TGCGCCAGCAGGGCCGGGGACTATGGCTACACCTTC | CASRAGDYGYTF | TRBV5-1 | NA | TRBJ1-2 | NA
TGCGCCAGCAGTGGACAGGGGCCAACCAAAAACATTCAGTACTTC | CASSGQGPTKNIQYF | TRBV5-1 | TRBD1 | TRBJ2-4 | once
TGTGCCAGTAAAACTAGCGGGTCCTACGAGCAGTACTTC | CASKTSGSYEQYF | TRBV19 | TRBD2 | TRBJ2-7 | NA
TGTGCCTGGGTACAGGGGCCGGGCTATGGCTACACCTTC | CAWVQGPGYGYTF | TRBV30 | TRBD1 | TRBJ1-2 | once
TGTGCCAGCAGCCCTGGGACTAGCGGAGGAGGCGGGGATGAGCAGTTCTTC | CASSPGTSGGGGDEQFF | TRBV7-3 | TRBD2 | TRBJ2-1 | NA
TGTGCCAGCAGTACCCCCTACAGGGGCCAAGAGACCCAGTACTTC | CASSTPYRGQETQYF | TRBV28 | TRBD1 | TRBJ2-5 | NA
TGTGCCAGCAGCACCCGGACAGGGGAAAAACTGTTTTTT | CASSTRTGEKLFF | TRBV7-9 | TRBD1 | TRBJ1-4 | NA
TGTGCCAGTAGTTCCGGACTCTCCTACAATGAGCAGTTCTTC | CASSSGLSYNEQFF | TRBV19 | NA | TRBJ2-1 | NA